Following are 27 T cell receptor beta chains from one sample sequenced in a study of cytomegalovirus exposure and HLA in healthy donors. A multiplex PCR was run with 60 Vbeta primers and 13 Jbeta primers. Data came from immunoSEQ multiplex PCR; TCRdb stores just in-frame clones and leaves some out. Among approximately 150,000 clones listed, about three quarters were seen once. The sequenced sample was PBMCs. The source of these receptors is a man between 35 and 55 years old in good health and CMV-seronegative.

The chain joins TRBV19 to TRBJ2-7; a weak D match, TRBD1 (5 bases). Trimming stripped 7 bases from V and 0 bases from J, with 10 bases between. The CDR3 runs to 13 residues. Per the germline V gene, CDR1 is LNHDA and CDR2 is SQIVND (reference sequence). DNA of the CDR3: TGTGCCAGTAAGGCGACAGCCTCCTACGAGCAGTACTTC. As protein: CASKATASYEQYF.

Details on this clone: Other DNA sequences in this specimen translate into the identical CDR3. The chain employs TRBV11-2 and TRBJ2-7; D ambiguous. In germline, CDR1 is SGHAT, CDR2 FQNNGV. V was shortened by 2 bases and J by 0 bases, with 5 bases between the two germline ends. The CDR3 sequence is 13 residues long. The DNA for the CDR3 is TGTGCCAGCAGCTTAAGGAGCTCCTACGAGCAGTACTTC. The encoded protein is CASSLRSSYEQYF.

The DNA for the CDR3 is TGCGCCAGCAGCCACGACCTTGCGGCGGGGGGCTACAATGAGCAGTTCTTC. It codes for CASSHDLAAGGYNEQFF. This chain uses TRBV4-3 with TRBJ2-1, with 8 bases lining up with TRBD2. The CDR3 runs 17 residues. V was pared by 3 bases and J by 3 bases, with 10 bases of the junction left unmatched. Germline V gene sequence: CDR1 LGHNA, CDR2 YSLEER.

The chain has TRBV19 and TRBJ2-5; a possible D gene is TRBD1 (5 bases). The J call may be in error: the DNA end matches TRBJ2-7 better. The CDR3 covers 16 residues. Germline values: CDR1 LNHDA, CDR2 SQIVND (reference sequence). The CDR3 loop reads CASSTVASGLGVEQYF. In nucleotides, the CDR3 is TGTGCCAGTAGTACGGTCGCATCAGGGCTAGGGGTCGAGCAGTACTTC.

The CDR3 is CASSGQFQETQYF. The CDR3 region has the DNA TGTGCCAGCAGTGGACAGTTCCAAGAGACCCAGTACTTC. The chain has TRBV25-1 and TRBJ2-5, with TRBD1 as a possible D gene (5 bases). V gave up 4 bases and J gave up 1 base, with 7 bases separating them. The CDR3 runs 13 residues. Germline assignment: CDR1 MGHDK and CDR2 SYGVNS.

The genes are TRBV5-1 and TRBJ2-3; 9 nucleotides match TRBD2. This CDR3 is built from 14 residues. J gave up 0 bases and V 5 bases, and 1 base lay outside the gene matches. Germline CDR1 is SGHRS and CDR2 is YFSETQ. The DNA of the CDR3 is TGCGCCAGCAGGACTAGCGGAAGCACAGATACGCAGTATTTT. The encoded protein is CASRTSGSTDTQYF.

The V gene is TRBV6-5, the J gene TRBJ1-1; D not resolved. This CDR3 comprises 13 residues. V lost 2 bases, J lost 6 bases, and 10 bases lay in between. Germline-derived CDR1 and CDR2 are MNHEY and SVGAGI. For the CDR3, the DNA is TGTGCCAGCAGTTACGAGGTGACGGCTGAAGCTTTCTTT. Protein sequence: CASSYEVTAEAFF.

V gene TRBV27 combines with J gene TRBJ2-5; 8 bases match TRBD2. The CDR3 is 15 amino acids. Germline V gene data show CDR1 as MNHEY and CDR2 as SMNVEV (reference sequence). V dropped 2 bases and J dropped 4; count of bases not matched to a gene: 6. The CDR3 coding sequence is TGTGCCAGCAGTTTAGGGACTAGTGGGCCAGAGACCCAGTACTTC. Its translation is CASSLGTSGPETQYF.

J is TRBJ2-4 and V is TRBV10-2, with D hard to call. V lost 9 bases to trimming and J lost 0 bases, with 12 bases between them. The length of the CDR3 is 14 residues. Germline V gene data show CDR1 as WSHSY and CDR2 as SAAADI. CDR3 DNA sequence: TGCGCCAGGGCCCAACCCCTAGCCAAAAACATTCAGTACTTC. Translated: CARAQPLAKNIQYF.

The chain uses TRBV5-4 and TRBJ2-5; 7 bases align to TRBD2. The DNA end favors TRBJ2-7, so the J call may be wrong. CDR1 and CDR2 from the germline V gene are SGHNT and YYREEE (reference sequence). The CDR3 runs to 14 residues. The CDR3 nucleotides read TGTGCCAGCAGCCCGTGGGGGGGTGTATACGAGCAGTACTTC. Its protein is CASSPWGGVYEQYF.

The rearrangement uses TRBV4-2 and TRBJ1-4; 9 bases line up with TRBD1. In germline, CDR1 is LGHNA, CDR2 YNFKEQ. CDR3 length equals 14 residues. Trimming cost V 4 bases and J 6 bases; bases outside gene matches: 3. DNA for the CDR3: TGTGCCAGCAGCCCCGGGACAGGGTATGAAAAACTGTTTTTT. As protein: CASSPGTGYEKLFF.

The rearrangement joins TRBV27 to TRBJ1-1; D might be TRBD1 (5 bases). V was pared by 6 bases and J by 1 base, with 15 bases between. This CDR3 has 15 amino acids. CDR1 is MNHEY, CDR2 SMNVEV, per germline (reference sequence). CDR3 region: CASSLEGRENTEAFF. CDR3 coding DNA: TGTGCCAGCAGCTTGGAGGGACGGGAGAACACTGAAGCTTTCTTT.

This sequence joins TRBV14 and TRBJ2-2; the match to TRBD2 covers 8 bases. CDR1 is SGHDN, CDR2 FVKESK, per germline. The CDR3 extends over 16 amino acids. The V and J ends lost 2 bases and 0 bases, in that order; junction bases with no gene match: 2. The CDR3 bases are TGTGCCAGCAGCCAATCGCGGGGGGCGAACACCGGGGAGCTGTTTTTT. Its protein is CASSQSRGANTGELFF.

The CDR3 DNA is TGTGCCAGCACCCCGCGGGGGGTTGCCCCCTCGGACAATGAGCAGTTCTTC. Translated: CASTPRGVAPSDNEQFF. The J gene is TRBJ2-1, the V gene TRBV7-9; 8 positions match TRBD2. Germline V gives CDR1 SEHNR, CDR2 FQNEAQ (reference sequence). The CDR3 runs to 17 residues. The J segment lost 5 bases and the V segment lost 7 bases, leaving 16 bases of the junction unmatched. Complete variable domain (other parts from reference TRBV7-9 and TRBJ2-1): DTGVSQNPRHKITKRGQNVTFRCDPISEHNRLYWYRQTLGQGPEFLTYFQNEAQLEKSRLLSDRFSAERPKGSFSTLEIQRTEQGDSAMYLCASTPRGVAPSDNEQFFGPGTRLTVL.

V usage is TRBV2 and J usage is TRBJ2-5; D possibly corresponds to TRBD1 (5 bases). Germline V gene lookup returns CDR1 SNHLY and CDR2 FYNNEI. Trimming left V 5 bases short and J 7 bases short, with 8 bases between. The CDR3 length is 11 residues. Written as DNA, the CDR3 is TGTGCCAGCAGTCAGGGATGGACCCAGTACTTC. It encodes CASSQGWTQYF. Together with reference TRBV2 and TRBJ2-5, the CDR3 gives the full variable domain: EPEVTQTPSHQVTQMGQEVILRCVPISNHLYFYWYRQILGQKVEFLVSFYNNEISEKSEIFDDQFSVERPDGSNFTLKIRSTKLEDSAMYFCASSQGWTQYFGPGTRLLVL.

The CDR3 sequence: CASSRSGNTDTQYF. CDR3 coding DNA: TGCGCCAGCAGCAGGAGCGGGAACACAGATACGCAGTATTTT. The chain couples TRBV5-1 to TRBJ2-3; TRBD2 matches at 7 bases. This CDR3 is 14 amino acids long. Germline CDR1 and CDR2: SGHRS and YFSETQ. Trimming removed 4 bases from V and 2 bases from J; junction bases left unmatched: 4.

As to this clone: The junction and the germline gene differ at one end; a read error may be behind it. The chain couples TRBV7-9 to TRBJ1-3; D ambiguous. CDR1 is SEHNR, CDR2 FQNEAQ, per germline (reference sequence). The CDR3 totals 16 residues. The CDR3: CANSPRINLSGNTIYF. CDR3 bases: TGTGCCAACAGCCCGCGGATCAACCTCTCTGGAAACACCATATATTTT.

V gene TRBV5-4 combines with J gene TRBJ1-3; no clear D. CDR3 length: 16 residues. The V gene lost 3 bases and the J gene lost 0 bases, with 13 bases spanning the gap. Per germline, CDR1 SGHNT and CDR2 YYREEE (reference sequence). CDR3 sequence reads: CASSWEALSSGNTIYF. The CDR3 DNA follows: TGTGCCAGCAGCTGGGAGGCGTTGAGCTCTGGAAACACCATATATTTT.

The count of this clone is one. The chain links TRBV6-5 to TRBJ2-7, with D perhaps TRBD2 (5 bases). The length of the CDR3 is 13 residues. Trimming left V 0 bases short and J 6 bases short, with 9 bases between. Germline CDR1 MNHEY, CDR2 SVGAGI. The CDR3 reads CASSYSTGGEQYF. The CDR3 DNA reads as TGTGCCAGCAGTTACTCGACTGGAGGCGAGCAGTACTTC.

The chain couples TRBV27 to TRBJ1-2; D remains ambiguous. This CDR3 is 14 amino acids long. The germline CDR1 and CDR2 sequences are MNHEY and SMNVEV (reference sequence). Trimming removed 5 bases from V and 8 bases from J, with 18 bases in between. The CDR3 loop is CASSPRGVPGGYTF. The CDR3 DNA follows: TGTGCCAGCAGTCCGCGGGGTGTCCCGGGGGGCTACACCTTC.

The chain is built from TRBV4-1 and TRBJ2-2, with 10 bases lining up with TRBD2. V shed 3 bases and J 1 base; nucleotides not matched to a gene: 2. The germline V gene encodes CDR1 MGHRA and CDR2 YSYEKL. This CDR3 has 16 amino acids. In nucleotides, the CDR3 is TGCGCCAGCAGCCAGGCTAGCGGGGGGAACACCGGGGAGCTGTTTTTT. Translating it yields CASSQASGGNTGELFF.

This chain links TRBV6-1 with TRBJ1-2; TRBD1 matches 8 bases. The CDR3 has 16 amino acids. V dropped 1 base and J dropped 8; count of bases not matched to a gene: 12. Germline V CDR1 and CDR2: MNHNS, SASEGT. The DNA for the CDR3 is TGTGCCAGCAGTGAAGGGGTTGGGACAGGCCAAAGGGGCTACACCTTC. It translates to CASSEGVGTGQRGYTF.

This clone was detected once. CDR3 bases: TGTGCCAGCAGTGAACACAGCTCGAACACCGGGGAGCTGTTTTTT. This translates into CASSEHSSNTGELFF. The chain employs TRBV2 and TRBJ2-2; D not resolved. The germline V and J ends were trimmed by 2 bases and 0 bases, with 7 bases remaining between them. Germline V gives CDR1 SNHLY, CDR2 FYNNEI. This CDR3 has 15 residues.

DNA of the CDR3: TGTGCCAGCAGCCGGGGACTAGCCGTCTACGAGCAGTACTTC. As protein: CASSRGLAVYEQYF. V usage is TRBV7-9 and J usage is TRBJ2-7; TRBD2 matches at 9 bases. From germline, CDR1 is SEHNR and CDR2 FQNEAQ (reference sequence). The CDR3 consists of 14 residues. Trimming removed 5 bases from V and 3 bases from J; junction bases left unmatched: 5.

The V and J genes are TRBV10-3 and TRBJ2-3, with D maybe TRBD2 (6 bases). Trimming removed 2 bases at V and 6 bases at J, with 6 bases between. The germline CDR1 and CDR2 sequences are ENHRY and SYGVKD. CDR3 size: 12 residues. CDR3 nucleotide sequence: TGTGCCATCAGTGAGGGAGGGGATACGCAGTATTTT. This codes for CAISEGGDTQYF.

The chain joins TRBV19 to TRBJ2-5; D remains ambiguous. This CDR3 comprises 12 residues. With 5 bases removed from V and 4 bases from J, the gap between germline ends came to 8 bases. Per germline, CDR1 LNHDA and CDR2 SQIVND (reference sequence). As DNA, the CDR3 is TGTGCCAGTAGTCCAGGTGGAGAGACCCAGTACTTC. Amino acid sequence: CASSPGGETQYF.

The chain is built from TRBV9 and TRBJ2-5; D uncertain. The V gene lost 4 bases and the J gene lost 2 bases, with 18 bases spanning the gap. Germline CDR1 is SGDLS and CDR2 is YYNGEE. The CDR3 is 16 residues long. CDR3 DNA: TGTGCCAGCAGCCCCCAGATGAATAAAAATCAAGAGACCCAGTACTTC. Translation gives CASSPQMNKNQETQYF.